These 18 T cell receptor beta chains originate from one sample sequenced in a study of OX40 agonist ivuxolimab in advanced cancers. Clones were read by immunoSEQ multiplex PCR, and TCRdb kept only the in-frame ones, dropping some. The sample consists of some 7,000 clones, 60% to 85% of them appearing once. The specimen comprised CD4+ or CD8+ T cells sorted from blood, sampled in a trial of the OX40 agonist ivuxolimab. All receptors come from an adult with an advanced solid tumor such as melanoma, head and neck, liver or kidney cancer.

This clone was found once. This chain uses TRBV21-1 with TRBJ1-3. TRBV21-1 corresponds to a pseudogene. The CDR3 consists of 12 residues. The CDR3 DNA reads TGTGCCAGCAGCAAGACTGGAAACACCATATATTTT. Protein: CASSKTGNTIYF.

The chain employs TRBV30 and TRBJ2-7, with a possible D match to TRBD1 (7 bases). Germline loops: CDR1 GTSNPN, CDR2 SVGIG (reference sequence). V was clipped by 5 bases and J by 6 bases, with 20 bases between them. The CDR3 consists of 14 residues. The CDR3 DNA follows: TGTGCCTGGGCTCAGGGGGGCCCTTTCACCGAGCAGTACTTC. Amino acid sequence: CAWAQGGPFTEQYF.

This clone appeared a single time. Germline and junction disagree at one end, which may indicate a read error. The chain carries TRBV27 and TRBJ2-3; 8 bases line up with TRBD2. Germline CDR1 reads MNHEY; CDR2 reads SMNVEV (reference sequence). This CDR3 comprises 14 residues. The CDR3 is CASRLAGGYDTQYF. CDR3 DNA: TGTGCCAGCCGTTTGGCGGGAGGTTACGATACGCAGTATTTT.

This chain joins TRBV11-2 and TRBJ2-1; no definite D call. The V gene's germline CDR1 is SGHAT and CDR2 FQNNGV. Trimming removed 3 bases at V and 7 bases at J, with 4 bases between. The CDR3 is made up of 11 amino acids. The CDR3 loop is CASSFGNEQFF. The CDR3 DNA reads TGTGCCAGCAGCTTTGGTAATGAGCAGTTCTTC. Full variable domain (remainder filled in from reference TRBV11-2 and TRBJ2-1): EAGVAQSPRYKIIEKRQSVAFWCNPISGHATLYWYQQILGQGPKLLIQFQNNGVVDDSQLPKDRFSAERLKGVDSTLKIQPAKLEDSAVYLCASSFGNEQFFGPGTRLTVL.

The chain employs TRBV27 and TRBJ2-3; D is perhaps TRBD2 (5 bases). V was trimmed by 5 bases and J by 2 bases, leaving 14 bases between them. CDR3 length: 15 residues. CDR1 is MNHEY and CDR2 is SMNVEV in the germline V gene (reference sequence). The CDR3 sequence is CASSLRDSATDTQYF. The CDR3 DNA follows: TGTGCCAGCAGTCTTAGGGATAGCGCCACAGATACGCAGTATTTT.

V is TRBV11-2 and J is TRBJ2-5; D may be TRBD1 (5 bases). Germline values: CDR1 SGHAT, CDR2 FQNNGV. There are 14 residues in the CDR3. V was shortened by 1 base and J by 7 bases, with 13 bases between the two germline ends. CDR3 nucleotide sequence: TGTGCCAGCAGCTTAGGTGGCCAGGGTATGACCCAGTACTTC. Residues: CASSLGGQGMTQYF.

This rearrangement joins TRBV4-1 to TRBJ2-7; possibly TRBD1 for D (6 bases). The germline V gene has CDR1 MGHRA and CDR2 YSYEKL. The CDR3 loop spans 14 amino acids. The ends were cut back, 3 bases at V and 3 bases at J, with 12 bases in the middle. CDR3 nucleotide sequence: TGCGCCAGCAGCCAGGGGACATTAAACTACGAGCAGTACTTC. It encodes CASSQGTLNYEQYF.

For this clone: Other nucleotide sequences from this sample produce the same CDR3. V gene TRBV9 combines with J gene TRBJ2-7; 9 bases are a match to TRBD2. From germline, CDR1 is SGDLS and CDR2 YYNGEE. This CDR3 comprises 15 residues. V was pared by 0 bases and J by 0 bases, with 1 base of the junction left unmatched. CDR3 amino acids: CASSVASGASYEQYF. The CDR3 coding sequence is TGTGCCAGCAGCGTAGCTAGCGGGGCCTCCTACGAGCAGTACTTC.

The chain is built from TRBV2 and TRBJ2-7, with TRBD2 identical over 11 bases. Germline CDR1 is SNHLY and CDR2 is FYNNEI. Unmatched junction bases numbered 17, after V lost 7 bases and J lost 6 bases. The CDR3 spans 17 residues. Here the CDR3 DNA reads TGTGCCAGCACGGGCTTAGCGGGAGGGCCAAGGGCAGGCGAGCAGTACTTC. Translated: CASTGLAGGPRAGEQYF. The whole variable domain, filled in from reference TRBV2 and TRBJ2-7, reads EPEVTQTPSHQVTQMGQEVILRCVPISNHLYFYWYRQILGQKVEFLVSFYNNEISEKSEIFDDQFSVERPDGSNFTLKIRSTKLEDSAMYFCASTGLAGGPRAGEQYFGPGTRLTVT.

This clone was found a few times. The chain has TRBV19 and TRBJ1-2; D uncertain. From germline, CDR1 is LNHDA and CDR2 SQIVND (reference sequence). The V and J ends lost 5 bases and 8 bases respectively, with 18 bases between them. The CDR3 has 14 amino acids. CDR3 sequence reads: CASSVRVRPTGYTF. In DNA, the CDR3 is TGTGCCAGTAGTGTCCGGGTTCGTCCCACGGGCTACACCTTC.

This clone has a single count. This chain links TRBV6-5 with TRBJ2-7, with D possibly being TRBD1 or TRBD2 (7 bases each). The CDR3 totals 15 residues. Trimming took off 0 bases at V and 6 bases at J, with 15 bases between the two ends. Germline V lookup: CDR1 MNHEY, CDR2 SVGAGI. As DNA, the CDR3 is TGTGCCAGCAGTTACTCCCAGGGGGGGCCCGGCGAGCAGTACTTC. This gives the protein CASSYSQGGPGEQYF.

The V gene is TRBV16, the J gene TRBJ1-1; TRBD1 matches at 7 bases. The length of the CDR3 is 14 residues. CDR1 is KGHSY and CDR2 is FQNENV in the germline V gene. V trimming: 4 bases; J trimming: 4 bases; junction bases outside the gene matches: 6. CDR3 loop: CASSLQGESTEAFF. CDR3 DNA: TGTGCCAGCAGCCTGCAGGGGGAGAGCACTGAAGCTTTCTTT.

V is TRBV27 and J is TRBJ2-1, with a possible D match to TRBD2 (6 bases). Germline V gives CDR1 MNHEY, CDR2 SMNVEV (reference sequence). The V end lost 3 bases, the J end lost 9 bases, and 9 bases lay between the germline ends. The CDR3 extends over 12 amino acids. The CDR3 nucleotides are TGTGCCAGCAGTTTTGGCGGGACTGAGCAGTTCTTC. It translates to CASSFGGTEQFF.

The rearrangement joins TRBV5-6 to TRBJ2-7; perhaps D is TRBD1 or TRBD2 (5 bases each). Trimming pared 0 bases from V and 3 bases from J, leaving 7 bases between. Germline assignment: CDR1 SGHDT and CDR2 YYEEEE. The CDR3 has 13 residues. The CDR3 reads CASSLGGVYEQYF. The CDR3 bases are TGTGCCAGCAGCTTGGGAGGGGTCTACGAGCAGTACTTC.

The CDR3 here is CASLGRDIQYF. In nucleotides, the CDR3 is TGTGCCAGCCTGGGGCGGGACATTCAGTACTTC. V is TRBV2 and J is TRBJ2-4; D possibly uses TRBD1 or TRBD2 (5 bases each). CDR3 size: 11 residues. Germline CDR1 and CDR2: SNHLY and FYNNEI. V lost 8 bases to trimming and J lost 8 bases, with 10 bases between them.

This chain joins TRBV7-2 and TRBJ2-7, with D unresolved. Trimming pared 1 base from V and 7 bases from J, leaving 11 bases between. Germline V lookup: CDR1 SGHTA, CDR2 FQGNSA. The CDR3 has 13 residues. This CDR3 is CASSLGGLREQYF. The CDR3 coding sequence is TGTGCCAGCAGCTTAGGGGGATTACGAGAGCAGTACTTC.

The J gene is TRBJ1-5, the V gene TRBV6-5; TRBD1 might be the D (5 bases). The CDR3 contains 15 residues. V lost 6 bases and J 1 base, leaving 13 bases between the germline ends. Germline V gene lookup returns CDR1 MNHEY and CDR2 SVGAGI. The CDR3 here is CASSRTGQSNQPQHF. The CDR3 nucleotides read TGTGCCAGCAGCCGGACGGGGCAGAGCAATCAGCCCCAGCATTTT.

The rearrangement uses TRBV27 and TRBJ2-7; TRBD2 agrees at 12 bases. The CDR3 loop spans 14 amino acids. Trimming cost V 9 bases and J 4 bases; bases outside gene matches: 7. Germline V lookup: CDR1 MNHEY, CDR2 SMNVEV (reference sequence). The CDR3 bases are TGTGCCAGACAAATACTAGCGGGAGGTTACGAGCAGTACTTC. It specifies CARQILAGGYEQYF.